A single sample gave rise to the 21 T cell receptor beta chains below, sequenced in a study of cytomegalovirus exposure and HLA in healthy donors. 60 Vbeta and 13 Jbeta primers were used in PCR. TCRdb keeps only in-frame clones here, not all; method: immunoSEQ multiplex PCR. The sample records approximately 120,000 clones, about 70% being singletons. The sample taken for sequencing was PBMCs. Receptor source: a woman aged 55-75 years in good health and CMV-seropositive.

The CDR3 protein is CASSQAYRTGANEQYF. The CDR3, as DNA: TGCGCCAGCAGCCAAGCCTACCGTACAGGGGCCAACGAGCAGTACTTC. The rearrangement uses TRBV4-3 and TRBJ2-7; TRBD1 aligns across 7 bases. The J segment lost 5 bases and the V segment lost 1 base, leaving 11 bases of the junction unmatched. Germline lookup yields CDR1 LGHNA and CDR2 YSLEER. The CDR3 loop spans 16 amino acids.

The CDR3 DNA sequence: TGCGCCAGCAGCTTGGGTGGCAGCTATGGCTACACCTTC. Its protein is CASSLGGSYGYTF. The V gene is TRBV5-1, the J gene TRBJ1-2, with D hard to call. CDR3 length: 13 amino acids. V was clipped by 0 bases and J by 4 bases, with 7 bases between them. Germline V lookup: CDR1 SGHRS, CDR2 YFSETQ.

The CDR3 sequence: CASRGTGGSNYGYTF. The DNA of the CDR3 is TGTGCCAGCAGGGGGACAGGGGGCTCAAACTATGGCTACACCTTC. The chain carries TRBV6-5 and TRBJ1-2, with 12 bases identical to TRBD1. This CDR3 comprises 15 residues. The V gene's germline CDR1 is MNHEY and CDR2 SVGAGI. Trimming took 6 bases from V and 2 from J; bases not matched to a gene: 4.

The chain uses TRBV7-2 and TRBJ2-3; 9 bases are a match to TRBD2. Germline lookup yields CDR1 SGHTA and CDR2 FQGNSA. V lost 0 bases and J lost 6; bases outside the gene matches: 10. The CDR3 runs 17 residues. The CDR3 nucleotides are TGTGCCAGCAGCTTAGCCGCCGCGGGAGGGCCCTTGGATACGCAGTATTTT. It yields the protein CASSLAAAGGPLDTQYF.

The rearrangement uses TRBV7-9 and TRBJ1-1; no firm D call. The CDR3 covers 15 residues. From germline, CDR1 is SEHNR and CDR2 FQNEAQ (reference sequence). Trimming left V 5 bases short and J 7 bases short, with 20 bases between. The CDR3 DNA follows: TGTGCCAGCAGCCTCCGAGATCAATCTGCGGGTGAAGCTTTCTTT. Its translation is CASSLRDQSAGEAFF.

This sequence joins TRBV30 and TRBJ2-3; TRBD2 matches 12 bases. CDR1 and CDR2 from the germline V gene are GTSNPN and SVGIG (reference sequence). Trimming cost V 7 bases and J 3 bases; bases outside gene matches: 2. The CDR3 extends over 13 amino acids. CDR3 protein: CALTSGGTDTQYF. CDR3 DNA sequence: TGTGCCTTGACTAGCGGGGGAACAGATACGCAGTATTTT.

The chain recombines TRBV6-5 with TRBJ1-2; D may be TRBD1 (6 bases). The germline CDR1 and CDR2 sequences are MNHEY and SVGAGI. Trimming took off 2 bases at V and 8 bases at J, with 18 bases between the two ends. The CDR3 spans 15 residues. The CDR3 sequence is CASSYLRGASGGYTF. As DNA, the CDR3 is TGTGCCAGCAGTTACCTCCGGGGGGCCTCCGGGGGCTACACCTTC.

V gene TRBV28 combines with J gene TRBJ1-5; D ambiguous. The CDR3 has 14 residues. The V gene lost 2 bases and the J gene lost 3 bases, with 8 bases spanning the gap. CDR1 and CDR2 (germline): MDHEN, SYDVKM. CDR3 DNA: TGTGCCAGCAGTTTAGAACAGCTCAATCAGCCCCAGCATTTT. The encoded protein is CASSLEQLNQPQHF. The full variable domain, rest sourced from reference TRBV28 and TRBJ1-5, is DVKVTQSSRYLVKRTGEKVFLECVQDMDHENMFWYRQDPGLGLRLIYFSYDVKMKEKGDIPEGYSVSREKKERFSLILESASTNQTSMYLCASSLEQLNQPQHFGDGTRLSIL.

The chain is built from TRBV5-1 and TRBJ2-7; 9 nucleotides line up with TRBD1. The junction had 11 bases not matched to a gene; V was cut back by 4 bases and J by 6 bases. Germline assignment: CDR1 SGHRS and CDR2 YFSETQ. CDR3 length: 15 amino acids. CDR3 sequence reads: CASSLPQGTGSEQYF. CDR3 nucleotide sequence: TGCGCCAGCAGCCTACCGCAGGGGACAGGGAGCGAGCAGTACTTC.

V usage is TRBV14 and J usage is TRBJ2-7, with D hard to call. V dropped 4 bases and J dropped 6 bases, with 10 bases sitting between them. Germline V gives CDR1 SGHDN, CDR2 FVKESK. The CDR3 runs to 12 residues. CDR3: CASSRRLGEQYF. The CDR3 DNA is TGTGCCAGCAGCCGTAGACTGGGCGAGCAGTACTTC.

V gene TRBV28 combines with J gene TRBJ1-1; D unresolved. The germline CDR1 and CDR2 sequences are MDHEN and SYDVKM. V was pared by 4 bases and J by 0 bases, with 9 bases between. The CDR3 length is 14 residues. CDR3 amino acids: CASSYVVMNTEAFF. In DNA form, the CDR3 reads TGTGCCAGCAGTTACGTAGTTATGAACACTGAAGCTTTCTTT.

V gene TRBV7-9 combines with J gene TRBJ2-5; 10 positions match TRBD2. J gave up 2 bases and V 1 base, and 7 bases lay outside the gene matches. The CDR3 is 17 residues long. Germline CDR1 and CDR2: SEHNR and FQNEAQ (reference sequence). The CDR3 DNA reads as TGTGCCAGCAGCTTAGTCCCAATAGCGGGGGGTCAAGAGACCCAGTACTTC. Translation gives CASSLVPIAGGQETQYF.

In its sample, this clone was seen once. The J gene is TRBJ1-2, the V gene TRBV9; no reliable D call. The CDR3 is made up of 13 amino acids. V was pared by 4 bases and J by 6 bases, with 13 bases between. CDR1 and CDR2 from the germline V gene are SGDLS and YYNGEE. The CDR3 sequence: CASSSGIYDGYTF. CDR3 nucleotides: TGTGCCAGCAGCTCCGGGATTTACGATGGCTACACCTTC.

This chain joins TRBV5-1 and TRBJ2-7; no clear D gene. Trimming took off 0 bases at V and 3 bases at J, with 7 bases between the two ends. The germline V gene encodes CDR1 SGHRS and CDR2 YFSETQ. This CDR3 region has 13 residues. CDR3 sequence (DNA): TGCGCCAGCAGCTTGGGCGGCGACTACGAGCAGTACTTC. Translated, it gives CASSLGGDYEQYF.

This chain uses TRBV4-3 with TRBJ2-7, with TRBD1 as a possible D gene (6 bases). CDR3 length: 13 residues. The V and J ends lost 5 bases and 2 bases respectively, with 10 bases between them. Germline V gene lookup returns CDR1 LGHNA and CDR2 YSLEER. The CDR3 DNA is TGCGCCAGCAGCAGTGACAGGACCTACGAGCAGTACTTC. It is translated as CASSSDRTYEQYF.

The V gene is TRBV5-8, the J gene TRBJ1-5; no firm D call. Germline V CDR1 and CDR2: SGHTS, YDEGEE. Deletions cut 0 bases from V and 4 bases from J, with 14 bases between. The CDR3 consists of 16 residues. The CDR3 loop reads CASSLEIQINNQPQHF. The CDR3 DNA sequence: TGTGCCAGCAGCTTGGAGATACAAATTAATAATCAGCCCCAGCATTTT.

The V gene is TRBV2, the J gene TRBJ1-3, with D tentatively TRBD1 (5 bases). Between the trimmed V and J ends, which lost 6 bases and 0 bases, there was a span of 12 bases. This CDR3 is built from 15 residues. Germline assignment: CDR1 SNHLY and CDR2 FYNNEI. The CDR3 nucleotides are TGTGCCAGCAGGGAGCGGGACCTCTCTGGAAACACCATATATTTT. Translated: CASRERDLSGNTIYF. Looking up the rest from reference TRBV2 and TRBJ1-3 gives the full variable domain: EPEVTQTPSHQVTQMGQEVILRCVPISNHLYFYWYRQILGQKVEFLVSFYNNEISEKSEIFDDQFSVERPDGSNFTLKIRSTKLEDSAMYFCASRERDLSGNTIYFGEGSWLTVV.

The chain uses TRBV7-8 and TRBJ2-3; 8 bases agree with TRBD2. CDR1 is SGHVS, CDR2 FQNEAQ, per germline. CDR3 length: 15 amino acids. J gave up 4 bases and V 1 base, and 4 bases lay outside the gene matches. The DNA of the CDR3 is TGTGCCAGCAGCTTAGACGGGGGGGCGGCAGATACGCAGTATTTT. As protein: CASSLDGGAADTQYF.

This clone showed up just once. The chain joins TRBV5-1 to TRBJ2-3, with a possible D match to TRBD2 (6 bases). The ends were cut back, 4 bases at V and 4 bases at J, with 19 bases in the middle. This CDR3 spans 16 amino acids. Germline lookup yields CDR1 SGHRS and CDR2 YFSETQ. The CDR3 is CASSPLTGGEADTQYF. In nucleotides, the CDR3 is TGCGCCAGCAGCCCCCTTACCGGGGGAGAGGCAGATACGCAGTATTTT.

The chain combines TRBV5-6 with TRBJ2-1; TRBD1 agrees at 8 bases. The germline CDR1 and CDR2 sequences are SGHDT and YYEEEE. Trimming cost V 6 bases and J 7 bases; bases outside gene matches: 9. The CDR3 loop spans 14 amino acids. CDR3 sequence reads: CASTPAGGINEQFF. In nucleotides, the CDR3 is TGTGCCAGCACCCCGGCAGGGGGCATAAATGAGCAGTTCTTC.

V and J are TRBV30 and TRBJ1-2; D is unclear. The CDR3 runs 12 residues. Trimming shortened V by 2 bases and J by 8 bases, and 12 bases separated the two germline ends. Looked up from germline, CDR1 is GTSNPN and CDR2 is SVGIG (reference sequence). The CDR3 nucleotides are TGTGCCTGGAGTCTAGGACTTGGGGGCTACACCTTC. Translating gives CAWSLGLGGYTF.